The entry below describes one T cell receptor beta chain. Per the authors' pipeline: The assay estimated nucleated cells by amplifying reference gene primers. Only in-frame clones appear in the TCRdb table, and some are missing; sequencing was by immunoSEQ multiplex PCR. V, J and clone size derive from that table, while D and trimming were established from the DNA sequence. Of 60,000 to 65,000 clones detected, about 70% appear once; the ten largest clones hold roughly half. This entry belongs to a study of blood T cell repertoires in COVID-19. On the study more broadly: The United States, Italy and Spain were the sources of the acute and convalescent COVID-19 samples.

This clonotype was sampled from a woman of 80 years or more with acute or convalescent COVID-19. The sequencing sample was made of peripheral blood.

CDR3 sequence: CASSRSQGQPQHF. CDR3 DNA sequence: TGTGCCAGCAGCCGATCACAGGGACAGCCCCAGCATTTT. The chain combines TRBV14 with TRBJ1-5; possible D gene TRBD1, 6 bases. Per germline, CDR1 SGHDN and CDR2 FVKESK. The CDR3 length is 13 residues. V was cut by 4 bases and J by 7 bases, with 11 bases left in between.